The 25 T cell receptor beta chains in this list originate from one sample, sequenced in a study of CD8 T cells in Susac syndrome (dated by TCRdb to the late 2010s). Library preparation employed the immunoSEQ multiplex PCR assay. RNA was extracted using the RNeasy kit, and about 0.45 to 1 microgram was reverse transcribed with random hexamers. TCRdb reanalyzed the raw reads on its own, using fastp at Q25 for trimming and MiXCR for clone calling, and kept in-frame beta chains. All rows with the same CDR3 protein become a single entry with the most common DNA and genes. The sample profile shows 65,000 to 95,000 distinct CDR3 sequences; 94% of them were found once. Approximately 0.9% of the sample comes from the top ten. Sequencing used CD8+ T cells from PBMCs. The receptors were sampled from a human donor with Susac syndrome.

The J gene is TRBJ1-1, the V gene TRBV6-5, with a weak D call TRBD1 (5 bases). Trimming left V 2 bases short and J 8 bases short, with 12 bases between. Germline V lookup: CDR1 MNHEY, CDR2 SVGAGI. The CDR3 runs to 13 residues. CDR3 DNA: TGTGCCAGCAGTTACGACTGGGGCTCCGAAGCTTTCTTT. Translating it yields CASSYDWGSEAFF.

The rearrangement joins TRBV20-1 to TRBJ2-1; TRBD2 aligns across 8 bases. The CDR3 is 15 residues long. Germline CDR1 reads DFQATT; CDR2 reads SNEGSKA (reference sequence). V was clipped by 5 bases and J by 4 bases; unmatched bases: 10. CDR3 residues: CSAPGGAAAYNEQFF. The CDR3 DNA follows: TGCAGTGCTCCCGGGGGGGCGGCAGCATACAATGAGCAGTTCTTC.

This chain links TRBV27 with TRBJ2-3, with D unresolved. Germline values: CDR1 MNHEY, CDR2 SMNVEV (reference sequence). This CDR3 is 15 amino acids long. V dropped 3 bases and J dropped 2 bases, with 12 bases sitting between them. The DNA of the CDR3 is TGTGCCAGCAGTTTTCGGTATACACCCACAGATACGCAGTATTTT. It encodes CASSFRYTPTDTQYF.

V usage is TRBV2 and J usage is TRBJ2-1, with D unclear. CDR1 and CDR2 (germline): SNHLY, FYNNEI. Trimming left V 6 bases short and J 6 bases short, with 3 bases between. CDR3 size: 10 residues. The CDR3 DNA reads TGTGCCAGCAGCGCCAATGAGCAGTTCTTC. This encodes CASSANEQFF.

CDR3 sequence reads: CASSLWASGGLYEQFF. The CDR3 nucleotides read TGTGCCAGCAGCTTATGGGCTAGCGGGGGTTTGTATGAGCAGTTCTTC. This chain uses TRBV7-9 with TRBJ2-1; 10 bases map to TRBD2. This CDR3 has 16 residues. J gave up 8 bases and V 2 bases, and 9 bases lay outside the gene matches. The germline V gene has CDR1 SEHNR and CDR2 FQNEAQ (reference sequence).

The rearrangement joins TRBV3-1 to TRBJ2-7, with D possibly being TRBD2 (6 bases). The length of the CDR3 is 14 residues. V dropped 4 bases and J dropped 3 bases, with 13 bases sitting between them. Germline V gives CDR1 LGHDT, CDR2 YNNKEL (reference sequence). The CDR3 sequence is CASSPGVPNYEQYF. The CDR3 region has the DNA TGTGCCAGCAGCCCGGGAGTGCCCAACTACGAGCAGTACTTC.

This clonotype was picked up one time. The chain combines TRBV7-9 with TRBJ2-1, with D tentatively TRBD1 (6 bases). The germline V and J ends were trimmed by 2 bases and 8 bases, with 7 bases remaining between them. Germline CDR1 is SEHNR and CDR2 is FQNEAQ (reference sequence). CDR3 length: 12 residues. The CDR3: CASSLYRDEQFF. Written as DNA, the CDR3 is TGTGCCAGCAGCTTATACAGGGATGAGCAGTTCTTC.

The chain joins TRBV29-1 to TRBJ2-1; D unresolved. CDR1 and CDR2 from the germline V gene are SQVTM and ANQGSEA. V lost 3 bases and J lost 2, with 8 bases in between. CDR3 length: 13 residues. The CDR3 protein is CSVEISTYNEQFF. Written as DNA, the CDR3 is TGCAGCGTTGAGATTTCCACCTACAATGAGCAGTTCTTC.

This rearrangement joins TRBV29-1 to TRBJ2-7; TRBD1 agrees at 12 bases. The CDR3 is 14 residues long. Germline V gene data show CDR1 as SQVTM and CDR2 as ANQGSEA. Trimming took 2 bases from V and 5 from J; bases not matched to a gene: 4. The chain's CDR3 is CSVELGQGAHEQYF. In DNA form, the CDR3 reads TGCAGCGTTGAACTGGGACAGGGGGCCCACGAGCAGTACTTC.

The CDR3: CASSHGPEGETQYF. CDR3 coding DNA: TGTGCCAGCAGCCATGGTCCGGAGGGGGAGACCCAGTACTTC. The chain carries TRBV6-2 or TRBV6-3 and TRBJ2-5, with a possible D match to TRBD2 (6 bases). CDR1 is MNHEY, CDR2 SVGEGT, per germline. Trimming left V 6 bases short and J 5 bases short, with 16 bases between. This CDR3 is built from 14 residues.

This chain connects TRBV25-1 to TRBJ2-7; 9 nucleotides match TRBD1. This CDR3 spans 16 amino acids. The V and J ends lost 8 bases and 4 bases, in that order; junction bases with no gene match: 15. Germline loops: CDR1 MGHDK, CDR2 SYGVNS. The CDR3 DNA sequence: TGTGCCAGCTCGCGCGGGGACGGGACAGGGTTTTACGAGCAGTACTTC. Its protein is CASSRGDGTGFYEQYF.

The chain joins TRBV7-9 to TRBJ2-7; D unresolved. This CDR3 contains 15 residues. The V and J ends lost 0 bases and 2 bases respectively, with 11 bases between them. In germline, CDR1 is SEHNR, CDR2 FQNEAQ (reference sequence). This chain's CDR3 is CASSLAFGSPYEQYF. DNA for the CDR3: TGTGCCAGCAGCTTAGCCTTCGGCTCGCCCTACGAGCAGTACTTC.

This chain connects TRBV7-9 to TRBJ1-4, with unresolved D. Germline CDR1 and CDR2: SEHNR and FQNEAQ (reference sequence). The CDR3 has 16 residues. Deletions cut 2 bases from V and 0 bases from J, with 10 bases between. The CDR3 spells CASSLSPAATNEKLFF. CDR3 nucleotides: TGTGCCAGCAGCTTATCCCCTGCTGCAACTAATGAAAAACTGTTTTTT.

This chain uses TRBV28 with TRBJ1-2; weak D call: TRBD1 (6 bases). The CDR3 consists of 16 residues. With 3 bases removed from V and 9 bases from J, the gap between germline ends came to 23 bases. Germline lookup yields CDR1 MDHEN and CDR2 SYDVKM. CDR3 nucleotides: TGTGCCAGCAGTTTGGGGGGGCCTATAATATTTGGCAGCTACACCTTC. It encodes CASSLGGPIIFGSYTF.

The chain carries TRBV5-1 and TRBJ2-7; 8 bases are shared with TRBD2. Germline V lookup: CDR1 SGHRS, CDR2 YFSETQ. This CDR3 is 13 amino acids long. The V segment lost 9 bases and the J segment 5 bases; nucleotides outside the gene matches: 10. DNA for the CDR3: TGCGCCACCCGGACTAGCTTCGTTGACGAGCAGTACTTC. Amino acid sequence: CATRTSFVDEQYF.

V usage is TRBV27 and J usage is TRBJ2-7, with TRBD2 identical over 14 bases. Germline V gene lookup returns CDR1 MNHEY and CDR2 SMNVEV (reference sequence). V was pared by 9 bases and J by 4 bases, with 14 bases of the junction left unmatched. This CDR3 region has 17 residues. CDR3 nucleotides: TGTGCCAGGACAATACCGACTAGCGGGAGGGTCGGGTACGAGCAGTACTTC. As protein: CARTIPTSGRVGYEQYF.

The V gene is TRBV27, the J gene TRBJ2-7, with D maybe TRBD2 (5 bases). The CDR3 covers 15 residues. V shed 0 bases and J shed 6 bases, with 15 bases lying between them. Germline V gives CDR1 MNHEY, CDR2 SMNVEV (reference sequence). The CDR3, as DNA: TGTGCCAGCAGTTTATCGGCTAGCTTCGTCGCCGAGCAGTACTTC. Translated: CASSLSASFVAEQYF.

In DNA form, the CDR3 reads TGTGCCAGCTCGGGGGGGGGCCATGAGCAGTTCTTC. The encoded protein is CASSGGGHEQFF. V is TRBV27 and J is TRBJ2-1, with TRBD2 identical over 8 bases. The CDR3 contains 12 residues. Germline CDR1 reads MNHEY; CDR2 reads SMNVEV (reference sequence). V gave up 8 bases and J gave up 8 bases; unmatched junction bases: 5.

Written as DNA, the CDR3 is TGTGCCAGCAGCTTGGAGGGTTCCAAGTTCGCCTACGAGCAGTACTTC. Translating it yields CASSLEGSKFAYEQYF. The chain uses TRBV11-2 and TRBJ2-7; a weak D match, TRBD2 (6 bases). The germline CDR1 and CDR2 sequences are SGHAT and FQNNGV. V was shortened by 3 bases and J by 2 bases, with 17 bases between the two germline ends. The CDR3 runs 16 residues. The variable domain in full, completed from reference TRBV11-2 and TRBJ2-7, reads EAGVAQSPRYKIIEKRQSVAFWCNPISGHATLYWYQQILGQGPKLLIQFQNNGVVDDSQLPKDRFSAERLKGVDSTLKIQPAKLEDSAVYLCASSLEGSKFAYEQYFGPGTRLTVT.

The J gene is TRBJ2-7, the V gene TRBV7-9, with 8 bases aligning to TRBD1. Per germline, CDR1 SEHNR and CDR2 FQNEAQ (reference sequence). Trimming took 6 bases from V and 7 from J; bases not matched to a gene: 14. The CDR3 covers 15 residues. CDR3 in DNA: TGTGCCAGCAGTCCGTCCACAGGGGGAATGAGGGAGCAGTACTTC. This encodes CASSPSTGGMREQYF.

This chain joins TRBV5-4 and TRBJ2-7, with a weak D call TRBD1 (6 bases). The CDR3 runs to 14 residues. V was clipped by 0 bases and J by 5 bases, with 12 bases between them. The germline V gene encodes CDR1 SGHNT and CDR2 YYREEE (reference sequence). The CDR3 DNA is TGTGCCAGCAGCTTGGGGCTGACAGGAAACGAGCAGTACTTC. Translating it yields CASSLGLTGNEQYF.

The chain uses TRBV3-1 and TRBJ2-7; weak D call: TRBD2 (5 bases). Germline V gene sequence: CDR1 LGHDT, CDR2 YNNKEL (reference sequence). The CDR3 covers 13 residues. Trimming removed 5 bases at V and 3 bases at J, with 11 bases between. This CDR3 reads CASSGGTGYEQYF. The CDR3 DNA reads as TGTGCCAGCAGCGGAGGAACCGGCTACGAGCAGTACTTC.

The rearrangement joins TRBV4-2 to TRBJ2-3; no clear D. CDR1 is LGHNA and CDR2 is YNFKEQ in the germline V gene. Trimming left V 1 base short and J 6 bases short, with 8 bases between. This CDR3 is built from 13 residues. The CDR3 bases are TGTGCCAGCAGCCAAGTACAGCCGGATACGCAGTATTTT. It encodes CASSQVQPDTQYF.

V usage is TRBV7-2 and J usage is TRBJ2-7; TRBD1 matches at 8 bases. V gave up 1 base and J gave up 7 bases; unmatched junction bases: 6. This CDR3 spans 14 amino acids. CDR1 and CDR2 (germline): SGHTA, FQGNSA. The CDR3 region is CASSLVQGAGEQYF. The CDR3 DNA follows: TGTGCCAGCAGCTTAGTCCAGGGGGCAGGGGAGCAGTACTTC.

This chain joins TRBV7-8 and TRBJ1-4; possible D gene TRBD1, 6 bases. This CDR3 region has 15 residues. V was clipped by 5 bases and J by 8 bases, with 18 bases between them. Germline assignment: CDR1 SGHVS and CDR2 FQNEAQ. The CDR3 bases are TGTGCCAGCAGCCCCCTCGAGGGGGATAAGGAAAAACTGTTTTTT. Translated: CASSPLEGDKEKLFF.